The 5 T cell receptor beta chains listed next were all sequenced from one sample in a study of technical replicates of blood from a handful of donors. The repertoire was sequenced with immunoSEQ multiplex PCR; TCRdb's copy has only in-frame clones and lacks some. Here the sample spans 50,000 to 70,000 clones, 85% to 95% being singletons. The sample consisted of PBMCs. The receptors shown here come from a human donor in good health. Some clones in this sample may be carry-over from other donors' samples.

This clone was seen just once. The chain links TRBV5-1 to TRBJ1-4; D gene unclear. This CDR3 region has 16 residues. V lost 2 bases and J 8 bases, leaving 19 bases between the germline ends. CDR1 and CDR2 from the germline V gene are SGHRS and YFSETQ. CDR3 amino acids: CASSLRADSVGEKLFF. CDR3 DNA sequence: TGCGCCAGCAGCTTAAGGGCGGACTCCGTGGGGGAAAAACTGTTTTTT.

This clone occurred many times. The CDR3, as DNA: TGTGCCACCAGCAGAGACCAAGGACATCTAGAGACCCAGTACTTC. Amino acids: CATSRDQGHLETQYF. The chain couples TRBV15 to TRBJ2-5; TRBD1 is a possible D gene (5 bases). CDR1 is LNHNV, CDR2 YYDKDF, per germline (reference sequence). The V gene lost 0 bases and the J gene lost 4 bases, with 12 bases spanning the gap. The CDR3 contains 15 residues.

J is TRBJ1-2 and V is TRBV10-3; unclear D gene. The CDR3 is 14 amino acids. V shed 5 bases and J shed 0 bases, with 10 bases lying between them. Per germline, CDR1 ENHRY and CDR2 SYGVKD. The CDR3 reads CAISNGGSNYGYTF. The CDR3, as DNA: TGTGCCATCAGTAACGGCGGCTCTAACTATGGCTACACCTTC.

This sequence joins TRBV6-1 and TRBJ2-7, with 12 bases identical to TRBD1. Trimming at V came to 3 bases and at J to 7 bases, leaving 7 bases not matched to a gene. Germline CDR1 and CDR2: MNHNS and SASEGT. This CDR3 region has 15 residues. The CDR3 reads CASSDPGQGAREQYF. The CDR3 region has the DNA TGTGCCAGCAGTGACCCGGGACAGGGGGCTCGGGAGCAGTACTTC.

This clone was counted a few times. The genes are TRBV2 and TRBJ2-7; the D gene is possibly TRBD2 (7 bases). Trimming left V 6 bases short and J 4 bases short, with 19 bases between. CDR1 and CDR2 from the germline V gene are SNHLY and FYNNEI. The CDR3 covers 15 residues. DNA for the CDR3: TGTGCCAGCAGGGCCCCGGGGGGCGTCTCTTACGAGCAGTACTTC. Translating it yields CASRAPGGVSYEQYF. Looking up the rest from reference TRBV2 and TRBJ2-7 gives the full variable domain: EPEVTQTPSHQVTQMGQEVILRCVPISNHLYFYWYRQILGQKVEFLVSFYNNEISEKSEIFDDQFSVERPDGSNFTLKIRSTKLEDSAMYFCASRAPGGVSYEQYFGPGTRLTVT.